This is a list of T cell receptor beta chains from one sample in a study of control samples from healthy donors and cancer patients. Measured with immunoSEQ multiplex PCR; TCRdb has only the in-frame clones, and not every one. The sample has approximately 170,000 clones, just under 95% seen once. Sequenced input: blood. The receptors here all came from a woman in her sixties in good health. The CDR3 runs from the conserved cysteine through the conserved F or W. Each record gives: CDR3 protein, CDR3 DNA, V gene, J gene, D gene, clone size. D genes are given only for firm matches. Clone size appears in some rows only: once, few, many, or a class for an expanded clone.

CDR3: CAIRRGLGNTEAFF
DNA: TGTGCCATTAGGCGGGGGCTCGGGAACACTGAAGCTTTCTTT
V: TRBV10-3
J: TRBJ1-1
D: NA
size: NA

CDR3: CASTPSGSYNEQFF
DNA: TGTGCCAGCACCCCCTCTGGGAGCTACAATGAGCAGTTCTTC
V: TRBV5-4
J: TRBJ2-1
D: NA
size: NA

CDR3: CSARDLGGYTF
DNA: TGCAGTGCTAGAGATTTAGGTGGCTACACCTTC
V: TRBV20-1
J: TRBJ1-2
D: NA
size: NA

CDR3: CASSLEPNTEAFF
DNA: TGTGCCAGCAGCTTGGAACCTAACACTGAAGCTTTCTTT
V: TRBV5-4
J: TRBJ1-1
D: NA
size: few

CDR3: CASSLRGREELFF
DNA: TGTGCCAGCAGCTTAAGGGGTAGGGAGGAACTGTTTTTT
V: TRBV7-2
J: TRBJ1-4
D: NA
size: NA

CDR3: CSVVGDTEAFF
DNA: TGCAGCGTTGTGGGGGACACTGAAGCTTTCTTT
V: TRBV29-1
J: TRBJ1-1
D: NA
size: NA

CDR3: CASRTDIPTGELFF
DNA: TGTGCCAGCAGGACGGACATACCAACCGGGGAGCTGTTTTTT
V: TRBV2
J: TRBJ2-2
D: NA
size: NA

CDR3: CASSPNPSDIHYEQYF
DNA: TGTGCCAGCAGCCCCAATCCGTCGGACATCCACTACGAGCAGTACTTC
V: TRBV11-2
J: TRBJ2-7
D: NA
size: NA

CDR3: CASSGGARGEQYF
DNA: TGTGCCAGTAGCGGGGGGGCTCGTGGAGAGCAGTACTTC
V: TRBV18
J: TRBJ2-7
D: TRBD2
size: few

CDR3: CASSLSRVEQYF
DNA: TGTGCCAGCAGCTTGTCGAGGGTCGAGCAGTACTTC
V: TRBV5-6
J: TRBJ2-7
D: NA
size: NA

CDR3: CASREGGINSNQPQHF
DNA: TGTGCCAGCAGGGAGGGTGGCATTAATTCGAATCAGCCCCAGCATTTT
V: TRBV27
J: TRBJ1-5
D: NA
size: NA

CDR3: CASSLDGTPSQGETQYF
DNA: TGTGCCAGCAGCTTAGATGGGACCCCTTCACAAGGGGAGACCCAGTACTTC
V: TRBV7-9
J: TRBJ2-5
D: NA
size: NA

CDR3: CASSSQRGDTIYF
DNA: TGTGCCAGCAGCTCCCAGAGGGGAGACACCATATATTTT
V: TRBV7-8
J: TRBJ1-3
D: NA
size: NA

CDR3: CASRMTGTSTNEKLFF
DNA: TGTGCCAGCAGGATGACAGGAACCTCAACTAATGAAAAACTGTTTTTT
V: TRBV7-8
J: TRBJ1-4
D: NA
size: NA

CDR3: CASSESGRGTAFF
DNA: TGTGCCAGCAGTGAATCAGGGAGGGGCACAGCTTTCTTT
V: TRBV6-1
J: TRBJ1-1
D: NA
size: NA